This paragraph reports one T cell receptor (beta chain). Antigen: not known. TCRdb reprocessed the reads via MiXCR and lists one record per CDR3 protein. The sample holds 80,000 or so distinct CDR3 sequences, approximately 42% seen once. The sample belongs to a study of T cell repertoires in cytomegalovirus infection. As for the study in general: Used in the study were CMV epitopes, some recently identified and HLA-C-restricted, others well-studied and HLA-B-restricted. Through public TCR beta signatures, both CMV infection and matching HLA type were indicated.

Study results and caveats: The study found HLA-C-restricted CMV-specific TCR beta clonotypes dominating the ex vivo response.

This CDR3 contains 14 residues. The V gene's germline CDR1 is LNHNV and CDR2 YYDKDF (reference sequence). V gave up 6 bases and J gave up 7 bases; unmatched junction bases: 7. The TCR originated in a human donor in good health (CMV status not recorded). Some clones in this sample may be carry-over from other donors' samples. This chain joins TRBV15 and TRBJ2-3; 10 bases are shared with TRBD1. This material consisted of CD8+ T cells from cultured PBMCs, taken from culture after CMV antigen stimulation. This CDR3 reads CATRTTGGTNTQYF. In nucleotides, the CDR3 is TGTGCCACCAGAACGACAGGGGGCACGAATACGCAGTATTTT.